This entry concerns a single T cell receptor (beta chain). Its antigen is as yet unknown. This sample is part of a study of T-cell memory formation after mild COVID-19. General observations from the study: Some SARS-CoV-2-responding clones were already detected in memory before infection.

cDNA libraries for TCR alpha and TCR beta, carrying sample barcodes and UMIs, came from 5'RACE with constant-segment primers. TCRdb processed the 5' RACE reads anew with MiXCR; each CDR3 protein has one entry. The sample carries about 160,000 distinct CDR3 sequences, roughly 31% recorded once. The sample consisted of PBMCs or a T cell subset sorted from them (not recorded which). The clonotype was recovered from an adult woman who had mild COVID-19 (a few samples of this study predate the infection). Cell type and time point are not known.

The CDR3 sequence: CASSGRTSNEQFF. DNA for the CDR3: TGTGCCAGCAGCGGAAGGACTAGCAATGAGCAGTTCTTC. The V gene is TRBV7-8, the J gene TRBJ2-1, with 7 bases that match TRBD2. CDR3 size: 13 residues. Germline V gene data show CDR1 as SGHVS and CDR2 as FQNEAQ. With V trimmed by 5 bases and J by 6 bases, 4 bases remained unmatched. Full variable domain (remainder filled in from reference TRBV7-8 and TRBJ2-1): GAGVSQSPRYKVAKRGQDVALRCDPISGHVSLFWYQQALGQGPEFLTYFQNEAQLDKSGLPSDRFFAERPEGSVSTLKIQRTQQEDSAVYLCASSGRTSNEQFFGPGTRLTVL.